These 10 T cell receptor beta chains were all obtained from the same sample, sequenced in a study of blood T cell repertoires in COVID-19. Generated by immunoSEQ multiplex PCR, the TCRdb table keeps only in-frame clones and is missing some. The repertoire consists of 350,000 or so clones, with about nine tenths occurring once and the leading ten covering 0.95% to 1.1%. The sample consisted of PBMCs or T cells enriched from blood (not recorded which). The receptors stem from a woman in her twenties or thirties who had been exposed to COVID-19.

The V call is TRBV12-3 or TRBV12-4, the J call TRBJ1-3; no definite D call. The CDR3 covers 13 residues. V dropped 3 bases and J dropped 3 bases, with 6 bases sitting between them. Here the CDR3 reads CASSFSIGNTIYF. For the CDR3, the DNA is TGTGCCAGCAGTTTTAGTATTGGAAACACCATATATTTT.

The chain employs TRBV3-1 (or the pseudogene TRBV3-2) and TRBJ2-2, with 9 bases identical to TRBD1. V was pared by 5 bases and J by 2 bases, with 3 bases of the junction left unmatched. The CDR3 extends over 15 amino acids. The germline CDR1 and CDR2 sequences are LGHDT and YNNKEL (reference sequence). The CDR3 region is CASSKGQGNTGELFF. CDR3 DNA sequence: TGTGCCAGCAGCAAGGGACAGGGAAACACCGGGGAGCTGTTTTTT.

The chain recombines TRBV7-8 with TRBJ2-1; 12 bases agree with TRBD2. CDR1 and CDR2 (germline): SGHVS, FQNEAQ. The CDR3 contains 17 residues. Trimming took 5 bases from V and 7 from J; bases not matched to a gene: 12. CDR3 region: CASSTHSTSGSLNEQFF. CDR3 sequence (DNA): TGTGCCAGCAGCACCCACTCGACTAGCGGGAGTTTGAATGAGCAGTTCTTC.

Of note for this clone: Other nucleotide sequences from this sample produce the same CDR3. J is TRBJ2-1 and V is TRBV5-1, with 8 positions matching TRBD2. This CDR3 spans 15 amino acids. Losses at the gene ends were 0 bases for V and 4 bases for J; bases not matched to a gene: 3. Looked up from germline, CDR1 is SGHRS and CDR2 is YFSETQ. CDR3 sequence reads: CASSLGTSGYNEQFF. The CDR3 DNA is TGCGCCAGCAGCTTGGGAACTAGCGGTTACAATGAGCAGTTCTTC.

This chain joins TRBV3-1 (or the pseudogene TRBV3-2) and TRBJ1-2; D gene uncertain. Germline CDR1 is LGHDT and CDR2 is YNNKEL (reference sequence). The CDR3 sequence is 14 residues long. Trimming stripped 0 bases from V and 1 base from J, with 6 bases between. CDR3 sequence: CASSQDNGNYGYTF. The CDR3, as DNA: TGTGCCAGCAGCCAAGATAACGGTAACTATGGCTACACCTTC.

The CDR3 DNA sequence: TGTGCCAGCAGCTTAGAATTTTCCGGGTCTCAGCCCCAGCATTTT. Amino acid sequence: CASSLEFSGSQPQHF. The V call is TRBV7-2, the J call TRBJ1-5, with D unresolved. Germline values: CDR1 SGHTA, CDR2 FQGNSA. Trimming took 1 base from V and 6 from J, leaving 13 bases between them. The CDR3 extends over 15 amino acids.

The rearrangement uses TRBV7-8 and TRBJ1-2; maybe TRBD1 (6 bases). Germline V gene lookup returns CDR1 SGHVS and CDR2 FQNEAQ. The V gene lost 5 bases and the J gene lost 5 bases, with 15 bases spanning the gap. This CDR3 is built from 14 residues. The CDR3 is CASSPRTAAYGYTF. The CDR3 DNA is TGTGCCAGCAGCCCCAGGACAGCAGCTTATGGCTACACCTTC.

This clone has a handful of counts. The chain recombines TRBV19 with TRBJ2-1, with D hard to call. Trimming took 3 bases from V and 7 from J, leaving 4 bases between them. Germline CDR1 is LNHDA and CDR2 is SQIVND (reference sequence). The CDR3 has 11 residues. CDR3 bases: TGTGCCAGTAGTATCAGGAATGAGCAGTTCTTC. Its protein product is CASSIRNEQFF. The entire variable domain, with the rest obtained from reference TRBV19 and TRBJ2-1, is as follows: DGGITQSPKYLFRKEGQNVTLSCEQNLNHDAMYWYRQDPGQGLRLIYYSQIVNDFQKGDIAEGYSVSREKKESFPLTVTSAQKNPTAFYLCASSIRNEQFFGPGTRLTVL.

This chain joins TRBV14 and TRBJ1-2, with D hard to call. Germline CDR1 SGHDN, CDR2 FVKESK. This CDR3 has 15 amino acids. V lost 0 bases, J lost 7 bases, and 15 bases lay in between. The DNA for the CDR3 is TGTGCCAGCAGCCAAGATCGGGTTTCCTCGAGTGGCTACACCTTC. It translates to CASSQDRVSSSGYTF.

The chain couples TRBV15 to TRBJ2-1, with D perhaps TRBD1 (6 bases). Deletions cut 0 bases from V and 0 bases from J, with 6 bases between. CDR3 size: 15 residues. Germline CDR1 is LNHNV and CDR2 is YYDKDF (reference sequence). The CDR3 is CATSRDRGSYNEQFF. The CDR3 DNA is TGTGCCACCAGCAGAGACAGGGGCTCCTACAATGAGCAGTTCTTC.